The 23 T cell receptor beta chains below all came from one sample that was sequenced in a study of T-cell reconstitution after alpha-beta-depleted transplantation in children. Preparation of the TCRbeta library involved a method that used unique molecular identifiers. TCRdb processed the PCR reads anew with MiXCR; each CDR3 protein has one entry. The sample includes approximately 630,000 distinct CDR3 sequences, less than 15% seen only once; the top ten take around 0.79%. This sample comprised PBMCs, obtained before TCRalphabeta/CD19-depleted stem cell transplant. The receptors originated from a girl aged 2 to 10 with congenital amegakaryocytic thrombocytopenia, due to receive a stem cell transplant.

This clonotype was counted ten times or more. CDR3 sequence: CSVVGGAGTEAFF. In DNA, the CDR3 is TGCAGCGTTGTAGGGGGCGCCGGCACTGAAGCTTTCTTT. The chain carries TRBV29-1 and TRBJ1-1; 7 bases are a match to TRBD1. Germline V gene lookup returns CDR1 SQVTM and CDR2 ANQGSEA. Trimming at V came to 4 bases and at J to 4 bases, leaving 6 bases not matched to a gene. This CDR3 region has 13 residues.

Only a few counts were recorded for this clonotype. The V and J genes are TRBV7-2 and TRBJ2-1, with TRBD2 matching over 8 bases. The CDR3 is made up of 16 amino acids. Germline V gene data show CDR1 as SGHTA and CDR2 as FQGNSA. V was clipped by 1 base and J by 6 bases; unmatched bases: 8. DNA for the CDR3: TGTGCCAGCAGCTTAGTCGGTAGCGGGGTACTCAATGAGCAGTTCTTC. Translating it yields CASSLVGSGVLNEQFF.

The sample holds many counts of this clonotype. This chain joins TRBV28 and TRBJ2-1; D is ambiguous. CDR3 length equals 15 residues. V lost 7 bases and J 4 bases, leaving 17 bases between the germline ends. The germline gives CDR1 MDHEN, CDR2 SYDVKM. Here the CDR3 reads CASTAESRYYNEQFF. CDR3 DNA: TGTGCCAGCACCGCGGAGTCAAGGTATTACAATGAGCAGTTCTTC.

This clonotype was counted between two and nine times. The rearrangement uses TRBV28 and TRBJ2-1; TRBD2 might be the D (5 bases). The CDR3 has 15 residues. Germline V gene lookup returns CDR1 MDHEN and CDR2 SYDVKM. The V end was cut by 3 bases, the J end by 7 bases, with 16 bases between. CDR3 DNA: TGTGCCAGCAGTTTCGGCCTATACCCGGGGAATGAGCAGTTCTTC. Encoded protein: CASSFGLYPGNEQFF.

This clonotype was seen a few times. V gene TRBV7-9 combines with J gene TRBJ1-2; D gene ambiguous. Germline CDR1 SEHNR, CDR2 FQNEAQ (reference sequence). The V end was cut by 4 bases, the J end by 7 bases, with 10 bases between. The CDR3 has 12 amino acids. CDR3 in amino acids: CASSSDGGGYTF. CDR3 sequence (DNA): TGTGCCAGCAGCTCGGACGGCGGTGGCTACACCTTC.

This clonotype appeared many times. The gene calls are TRBV12-3 or TRBV12-4 and TRBJ2-1; TRBD2 is a possible D gene (5 bases). Trimming took 6 bases from V and 4 from J, leaving 16 bases between them. This CDR3 spans 15 amino acids. DNA for the CDR3: TGTGCCAGCAGCCCTGGACTGGGGATATACAATGAGCAGTTCTTC. The encoded protein is CASSPGLGIYNEQFF.

The genes are TRBV20-1 and TRBJ2-3, with D possibly being TRBD2 (6 bases). Germline-derived CDR1 and CDR2 are DFQATT and SNEGSKA (reference sequence). The CDR3 consists of 15 residues. Trimming removed 0 bases from V and 2 bases from J, with 12 bases in between. This CDR3 is CSARDSGTSTDTQYF. The DNA for the CDR3 is TGCAGTGCTAGAGATAGCGGAACCTCCACAGATACGCAGTATTTT.

This clonotype was counted many times. The J gene is TRBJ1-4, the V gene TRBV7-6, with D possibly matching TRBD1 (6 bases). This CDR3 is 15 amino acids long. The germline gives CDR1 SGHVS, CDR2 FNYEAQ. Trimming took off 2 bases at V and 4 bases at J, with 11 bases between the two ends. CDR3 sequence (DNA): TGTGCCAGCAGCTTACAGGGGCTCGGTAATGAAAAACTGTTTTTT. Its translation: CASSLQGLGNEKLFF. The full variable domain, completed using reference TRBV7-6 and TRBJ1-4, is GAGVSQSPRYKVTKRGQDVALRCDPISGHVSLYWYRQALGQGPEFLTYFNYEAQQDKSGLPNDRFSAERPEGSISTLTIQRTEQRDSAMYRCASSLQGLGNEKLFFGSGTQLSVL.

The chain combines TRBV5-1 with TRBJ2-1; D perhaps matches TRBD2 (6 bases). The CDR3 is 18 amino acids. The V and J ends lost 6 bases and 4 bases respectively, with 26 bases between them. Germline CDR1 SGHRS, CDR2 YFSETQ. CDR3 coding DNA: TGCGCCAGCACCCATAGGGCTTCTCCCTTTAGCGGATACAATGAGCAGTTCTTC. Translation: CASTHRASPFSGYNEQFF.

This clonotype came up a few times. V usage is TRBV18 and J usage is TRBJ1-1; 8 bases fit TRBD1. CDR3 length equals 16 residues. Looked up from germline, CDR1 is KGHSH and CDR2 is LQKENI. The J segment lost 5 bases and the V segment lost 6 bases, leaving 14 bases of the junction unmatched. The DNA of the CDR3 is TGTGCCAGCTCGCAGGGGGCAGGGGGCTTCGGTACTGAAGCTTTCTTT. Translated: CASSQGAGGFGTEAFF.

In regard to this clonotype: A single base separates this from a much larger clone, so it may be a read error. The CDR3 reads CASSLAPGQITGELFF. For the CDR3, the DNA is TGCGCCAGCAGCTTGGCACCGGGTCAGATCACCGGGGAGCTGTTTTTT. The J gene is TRBJ2-2, the V gene TRBV5-1; D gene uncertain. The CDR3 has 16 amino acids. The V gene lost 0 bases and the J gene lost 4 bases, with 13 bases spanning the gap. From germline, CDR1 is SGHRS and CDR2 YFSETQ.

This clonotype was recorded many times. The CDR3 nucleotides are TGCAGCGTTGAAGGCGGAGAGGGGATTGAGGGAGGGGAGCAGTTCTTC. Protein sequence: CSVEGGEGIEGGEQFF. The chain links TRBV29-1 to TRBJ2-1; 7 bases fit TRBD2. CDR3 size: 16 residues. Germline loops: CDR1 SQVTM, CDR2 ANQGSEA. V shed 1 base and J 10 bases; nucleotides not matched to a gene: 16.

The table lists this clonotype with a few counts. The V call is TRBV10-3, the J call TRBJ2-1; 12 bases match TRBD2. Germline V gene lookup returns CDR1 ENHRY and CDR2 SYGVKD. Trimming at V came to 6 bases and at J to 0 bases, leaving 3 bases not matched to a gene. This CDR3 has 16 amino acids. The CDR3 sequence is CAISETSGSSYNEQFF. The CDR3 region has the DNA TGTGCCATCAGCGAGACTAGCGGGAGCTCCTACAATGAGCAGTTCTTC.

This clonotype was seen more than once but under ten times. The chain employs TRBV5-1 and TRBJ2-7, with 7 bases matching TRBD2. The germline gives CDR1 SGHRS, CDR2 YFSETQ. This CDR3 contains 15 residues. Trimming at V came to 0 bases and at J to 4 bases, leaving 7 bases not matched to a gene. This CDR3 reads CASSLAGGKGYEQYF. The CDR3, as DNA: TGCGCCAGCAGCTTGGCGGGGGGAAAGGGTTACGAGCAGTACTTC.

This clonotype came up a few times. This chain uses TRBV11-2 with TRBJ2-1; tentatively, D is TRBD2 (5 bases). The V end lost 4 bases, the J end lost 0 bases, and 16 bases lay between the germline ends. The CDR3 runs 17 residues. CDR1 and CDR2 (germline): SGHAT, FQNNGV. The CDR3 reads CASSSPGFATSYNEQFF. Written as DNA, the CDR3 is TGTGCCAGCAGCTCTCCGGGATTCGCAACCTCCTACAATGAGCAGTTCTTC.

Many counts were recorded for this clonotype. CDR3 region: CSARATGGWLNSPLHF. The DNA of the CDR3 is TGCAGTGCTAGAGCGACAGGGGGCTGGTTGAATTCACCCCTCCACTTT. The chain combines TRBV20-1 with TRBJ1-6, with TRBD1 matching 10 bases. Germline lookup yields CDR1 DFQATT and CDR2 SNEGSKA (reference sequence). The CDR3 extends over 16 amino acids. Germline trimming cut 1 base from V and 7 bases from J; bases unmatched to any gene: 7.

The CDR3 protein is CASSSGLAGGGHEQFF. The CDR3 DNA follows: TGTGCCAGCAGCTCGGGACTAGCGGGCGGTGGTCATGAGCAGTTCTTC. The chain links TRBV7-9 to TRBJ2-1; 12 nucleotides agree with TRBD2. Germline V gene sequence: CDR1 SEHNR, CDR2 FQNEAQ (reference sequence). V was clipped by 4 bases and J by 8 bases; unmatched bases: 9. The CDR3 extends over 16 amino acids.

A few counts support this clonotype. The V call is TRBV3-1, the J call TRBJ1-3; D is undetermined. Per the germline V gene, CDR1 is LGHDT and CDR2 is YNNKEL (reference sequence). This CDR3 is 14 amino acids long. V was trimmed by 4 bases and J by 7 bases, leaving 14 bases between them. The CDR3 DNA reads as TGTGCCAGCAGCCGCCCCGACGACGTGAACACCATATATTTT. Amino acids: CASSRPDDVNTIYF. The full variable domain, completed using reference TRBV3-1 and TRBJ1-3, is DTAVSQTPKYLVTQMGNDKSIKCEQNLGHDTMYWYKQDSKKFLKIMFSYNNKELIINETVPNRFSPKSPDKAHLNLHINSLELGDSAVYFCASSRPDDVNTIYFGEGSWLTVV.

This clonotype was picked up a small number of times. The chain carries TRBV7-9 and TRBJ2-3; D ambiguous. CDR1 and CDR2 (germline): SEHNR, FQNEAQ (reference sequence). V shed 4 bases and J shed 6 bases, with 8 bases lying between them. This CDR3 is 12 amino acids long. DNA for the CDR3: TGTGCCAGCAGCTACCCATTGGATACGCAGTATTTT. Protein sequence: CASSYPLDTQYF.

This clonotype has just a few counts. The rearrangement uses TRBV24-1 and TRBJ2-3; 7 bases align to TRBD1. Germline V gene lookup returns CDR1 KGHDR and CDR2 SFDVKD. The CDR3 consists of 12 residues. V trimming: 12 bases; J trimming: 4 bases; junction bases outside the gene matches: 6. The CDR3, as DNA: TGTGCCGCCGGGACAGAGGCAGATACGCAGTATTTT. Its protein is CAAGTEADTQYF.

As for this clonotype: This clone may be a read error of a much larger clone one base away. The chain employs TRBV25-1 and TRBJ2-7; no firm D call. There are 12 residues in the CDR3. Germline CDR1 reads MGHDK; CDR2 reads SYGVNS. CDR3 amino acids: CASCEYSYEQYF. The CDR3 nucleotides are TGTGCCAGCTGTGAATACTCCTACGAGCAGTACTTC.

This clonotype was recorded a few times. The V and J genes are TRBV27 and TRBJ1-4, with D unclear. Trimming removed 5 bases at V and 5 bases at J, with 18 bases between. In germline, CDR1 is MNHEY, CDR2 SMNVEV (reference sequence). CDR3 length: 16 amino acids. CDR3 DNA sequence: TGTGCCAGCAGTAGATGGACGGACTCCCCGAATGAAAAACTGTTTTTT. Translation: CASSRWTDSPNEKLFF.

This clonotype has at least ten counts. The V gene is TRBV5-1, the J gene TRBJ2-7, with D possibly TRBD1 on 5 matching bases. In germline, CDR1 is SGHRS, CDR2 YFSETQ. The CDR3 length is 14 residues. V lost 4 bases and J 5 bases, leaving 16 bases between the germline ends. CDR3 sequence: CASSVQNSRDEQYF. CDR3 bases: TGCGCCAGCAGCGTCCAGAACTCCAGGGACGAGCAGTACTTC.